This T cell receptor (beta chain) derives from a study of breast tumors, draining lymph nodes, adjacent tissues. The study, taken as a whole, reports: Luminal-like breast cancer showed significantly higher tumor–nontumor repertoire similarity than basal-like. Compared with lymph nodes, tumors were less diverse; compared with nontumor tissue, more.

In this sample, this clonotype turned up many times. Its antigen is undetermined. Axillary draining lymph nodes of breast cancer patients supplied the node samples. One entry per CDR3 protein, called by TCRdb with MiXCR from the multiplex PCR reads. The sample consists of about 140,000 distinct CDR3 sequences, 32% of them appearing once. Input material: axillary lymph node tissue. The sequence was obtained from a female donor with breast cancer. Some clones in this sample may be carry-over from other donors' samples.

CDR3 DNA sequence: TGTGCCAGCAGCGAGCCGTGGGGGGCGAACACCGGGGAGCTGTTTTTT. It specifies CASSEPWGANTGELFF. The chain is built from TRBV7-2 and TRBJ2-2; perhaps TRBD2 as D (6 bases). This CDR3 has 16 residues. Germline V gene lookup returns CDR1 SGHTA and CDR2 FQGNSA. V lost 5 bases and J 0 bases, leaving 13 bases between the germline ends.